Detailed here is one T cell receptor beta chain. Its target is unknown. This specimen belongs to a study of beta chain features in type 1 diabetes. About the study: Patient and healthy donor groups were alike in age, gender and cell yields.

General study points: Moderate but significant shortening of TCRB CDR3s was recorded in all four CD4+ subsets from Type 1 diabetes patients. TCRB rearrangement may or may not be influenced by HLA type; here this remained unresolved. For patients, the naive, central memory and Treg TCRB repertoires appeared more alike than for healthy donors.

The investigators reverse transcribed all of the isolated RNA, so they sequenced expressed TCRB transcripts. TCRdb's copy holds only in-frame clones and misses some; the assay was immunoSEQ multiplex PCR. The sample lists hundreds of thousands of clones, 10% to 15% occurring once. The sample was naive CD4+ T cells from blood. The source is a woman aged 18-29 years with type 1 diabetes.

CDR3 region: CASSPLLSYEQYF. CDR3 coding DNA: TGTGCCAGCTCACCACTCCTCTCCTACGAGCAGTACTTC. The chain is built from TRBV18 and TRBJ2-7; no clear D gene. The length of the CDR3 is 13 residues. Germline lookup yields CDR1 KGHSH and CDR2 LQKENI. With 1 base removed from V and 0 bases from J, the gap between germline ends came to 4 bases. Filled out from reference TRBV18 and TRBJ2-7, the complete variable domain reads NAGVMQNPRHLVRRRGQEARLRCSPMKGHSHVYWYRQLPEEGLKFMVYLQKENIIDESGMPKERFSAEFPKEGPSILRIQQVVRGDSAAYFCASSPLLSYEQYFGPGTRLTVT.